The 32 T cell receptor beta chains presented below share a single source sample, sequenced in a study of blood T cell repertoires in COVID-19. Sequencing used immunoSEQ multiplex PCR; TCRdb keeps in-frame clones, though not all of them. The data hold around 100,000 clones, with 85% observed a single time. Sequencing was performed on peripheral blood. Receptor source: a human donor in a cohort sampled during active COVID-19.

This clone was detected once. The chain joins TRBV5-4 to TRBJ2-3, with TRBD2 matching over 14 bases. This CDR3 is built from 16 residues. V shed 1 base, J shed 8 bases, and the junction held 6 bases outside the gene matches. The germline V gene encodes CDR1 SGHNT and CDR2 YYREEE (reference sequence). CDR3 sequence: CASSLLTSGGAATQYF. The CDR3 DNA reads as TGTGCCAGCAGCTTGTTGACTAGCGGGGGGGCGGCTACGCAGTATTTT.

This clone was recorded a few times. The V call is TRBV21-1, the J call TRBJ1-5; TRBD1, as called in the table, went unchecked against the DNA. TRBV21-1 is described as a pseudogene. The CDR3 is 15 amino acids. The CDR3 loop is CASSLGQYSNQPQHF. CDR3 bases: TGTGCCAGCAGCCTTGGACAGTATAGCAATCAGCCCCAGCATTTT.

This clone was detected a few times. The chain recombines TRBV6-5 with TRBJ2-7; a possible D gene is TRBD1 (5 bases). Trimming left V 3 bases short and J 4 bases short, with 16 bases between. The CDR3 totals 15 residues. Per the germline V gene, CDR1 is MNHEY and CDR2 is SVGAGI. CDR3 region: CASSYLNRKQYEQYF. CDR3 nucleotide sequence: TGTGCCAGCAGTTATCTGAACAGGAAACAGTACGAGCAGTACTTC.

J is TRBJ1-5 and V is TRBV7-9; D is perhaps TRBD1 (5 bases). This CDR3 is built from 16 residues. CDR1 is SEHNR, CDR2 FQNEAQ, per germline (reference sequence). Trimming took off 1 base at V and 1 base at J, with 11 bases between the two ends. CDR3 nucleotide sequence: TGTGCCAGCAGCTTAGGAACAGGACTAAGCAATCAGCCCCAGCATTTT. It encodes CASSLGTGLSNQPQHF.

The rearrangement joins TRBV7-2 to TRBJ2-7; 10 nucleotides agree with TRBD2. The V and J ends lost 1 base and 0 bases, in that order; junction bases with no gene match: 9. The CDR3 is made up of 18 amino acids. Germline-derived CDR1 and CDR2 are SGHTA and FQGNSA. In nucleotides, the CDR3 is TGTGCCAGCAGCTTAGATGTAGCGGGGGGCCCCTTCTCCTACGAGCAGTACTTC. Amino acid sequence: CASSLDVAGGPFSYEQYF.

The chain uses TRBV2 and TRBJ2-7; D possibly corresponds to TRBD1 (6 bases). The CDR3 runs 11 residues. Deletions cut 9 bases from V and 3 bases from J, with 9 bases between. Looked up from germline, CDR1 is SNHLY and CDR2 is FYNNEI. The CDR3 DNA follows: TGTGCCAGTCAACAGGGCTACGAGCAGTACTTC. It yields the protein CASQQGYEQYF.

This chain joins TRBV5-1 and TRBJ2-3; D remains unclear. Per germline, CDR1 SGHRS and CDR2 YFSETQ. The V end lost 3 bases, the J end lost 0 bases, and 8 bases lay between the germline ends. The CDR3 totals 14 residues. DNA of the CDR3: TGCGCCAGCAGCTCCACAGTTAGCACAGATACGCAGTATTTT. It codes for CASSSTVSTDTQYF.

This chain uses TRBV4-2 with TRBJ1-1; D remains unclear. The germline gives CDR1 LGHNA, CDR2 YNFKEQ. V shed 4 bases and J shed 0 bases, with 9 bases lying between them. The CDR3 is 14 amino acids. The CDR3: CASSPDGMNTEAFF. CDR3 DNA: TGTGCCAGCAGCCCCGACGGGATGAACACTGAAGCTTTCTTT.

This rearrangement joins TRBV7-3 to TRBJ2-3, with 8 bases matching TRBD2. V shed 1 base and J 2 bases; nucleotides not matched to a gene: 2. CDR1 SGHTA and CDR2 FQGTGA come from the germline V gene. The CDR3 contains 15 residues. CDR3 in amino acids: CASSLKRGPTDTQYF. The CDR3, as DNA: TGTGCCAGCAGCTTAAAGCGGGGGCCCACAGATACGCAGTATTTT. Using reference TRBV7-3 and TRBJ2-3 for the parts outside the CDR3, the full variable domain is GAGVSQTPSNKVTEKGKYVELRCDPISGHTALYWYRQSLGQGPEFLIYFQGTGAADDSGLPNDRFFAVRPEGSVSTLKIQRTERGDSAVYLCASSLKRGPTDTQYFGPGTRLTVL.

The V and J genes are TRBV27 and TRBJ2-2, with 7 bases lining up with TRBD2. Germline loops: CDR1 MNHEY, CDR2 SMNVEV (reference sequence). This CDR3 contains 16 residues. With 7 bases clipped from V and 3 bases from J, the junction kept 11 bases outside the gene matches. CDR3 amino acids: CASTSREGVYTGELFF. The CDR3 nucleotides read TGTGCCAGCACTTCTAGGGAGGGTGTTTACACCGGGGAGCTGTTTTTT.

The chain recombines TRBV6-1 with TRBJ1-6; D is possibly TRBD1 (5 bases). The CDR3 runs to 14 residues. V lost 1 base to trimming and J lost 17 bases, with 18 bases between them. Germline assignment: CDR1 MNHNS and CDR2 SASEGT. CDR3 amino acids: CASSEVPSLGAFHF. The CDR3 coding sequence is TGTGCCAGCAGTGAAGTGCCCTCCCTTGGGGCCTTCCACTTT.

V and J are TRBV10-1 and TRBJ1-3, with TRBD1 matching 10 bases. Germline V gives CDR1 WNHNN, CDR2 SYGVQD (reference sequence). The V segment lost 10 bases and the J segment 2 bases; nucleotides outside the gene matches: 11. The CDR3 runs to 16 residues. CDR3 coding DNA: TGCGCCACTAGGCCCGGGACAGGGGAACCTGGAAACACCATATATTTT. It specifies CATRPGTGEPGNTIYF.

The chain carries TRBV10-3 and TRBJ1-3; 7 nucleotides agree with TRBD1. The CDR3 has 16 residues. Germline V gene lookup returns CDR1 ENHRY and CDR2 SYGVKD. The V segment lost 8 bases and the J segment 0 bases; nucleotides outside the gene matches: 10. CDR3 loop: CAIRKDRSTSGNTIYF. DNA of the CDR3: TGTGCCATCCGCAAGGACAGGTCTACCTCTGGAAACACCATATATTTT.

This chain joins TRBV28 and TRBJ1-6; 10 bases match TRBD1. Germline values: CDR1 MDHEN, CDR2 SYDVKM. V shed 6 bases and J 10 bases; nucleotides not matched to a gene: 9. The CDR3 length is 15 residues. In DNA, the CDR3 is TGTGCCAGCAGACCCCCGGGACAGGGGAGATCACCCCTCCACTTT. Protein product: CASRPPGQGRSPLHF.

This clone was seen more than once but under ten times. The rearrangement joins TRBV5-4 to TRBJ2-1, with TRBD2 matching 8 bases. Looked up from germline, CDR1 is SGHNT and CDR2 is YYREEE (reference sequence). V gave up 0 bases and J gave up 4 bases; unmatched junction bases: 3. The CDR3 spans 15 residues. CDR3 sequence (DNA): TGTGCCAGCAGCTTGGCTGGCGGGGGGTACAATGAGCAGTTCTTC. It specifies CASSLAGGGYNEQFF.

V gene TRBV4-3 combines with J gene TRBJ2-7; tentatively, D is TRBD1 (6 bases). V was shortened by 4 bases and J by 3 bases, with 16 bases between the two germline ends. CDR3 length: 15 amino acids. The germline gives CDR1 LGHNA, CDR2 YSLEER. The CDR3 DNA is TGCGCCAGCAGCCTCGAGAGGCAGGGGCACTACGAGCAGTACTTC. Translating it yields CASSLERQGHYEQYF.

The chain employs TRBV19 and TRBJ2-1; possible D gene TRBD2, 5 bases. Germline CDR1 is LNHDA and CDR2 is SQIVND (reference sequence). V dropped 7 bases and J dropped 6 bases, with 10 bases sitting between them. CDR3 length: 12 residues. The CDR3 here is CASTDFSNEQFF. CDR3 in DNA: TGTGCCAGTACGGACTTTTCCAATGAGCAGTTCTTC.

The CDR3: CASSLNPSGGTDTQYF. DNA of the CDR3: TGCGCCAGCAGCTTGAATCCTAGCGGGGGTACAGATACGCAGTATTTT. This chain links TRBV5-1 with TRBJ2-3; 10 bases map to TRBD2. The junction had 5 bases not matched to a gene; V was cut back by 1 base and J by 3 bases. CDR1 and CDR2 from the germline V gene are SGHRS and YFSETQ. The CDR3 is 16 residues long.

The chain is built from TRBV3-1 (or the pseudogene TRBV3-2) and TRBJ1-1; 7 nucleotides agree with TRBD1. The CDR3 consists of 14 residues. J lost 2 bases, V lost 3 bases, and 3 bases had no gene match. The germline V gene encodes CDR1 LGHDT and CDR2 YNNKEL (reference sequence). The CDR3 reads CASSHWDSNTEAFF. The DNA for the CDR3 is TGTGCCAGCAGCCACTGGGACAGCAACACTGAAGCTTTCTTT.

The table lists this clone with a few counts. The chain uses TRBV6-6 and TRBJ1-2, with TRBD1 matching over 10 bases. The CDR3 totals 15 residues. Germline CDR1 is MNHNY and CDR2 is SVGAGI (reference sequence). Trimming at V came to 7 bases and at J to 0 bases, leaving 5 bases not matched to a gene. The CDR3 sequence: CASNSGTGANYGYTF. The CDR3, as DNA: TGTGCCAGCAATTCCGGGACAGGGGCTAACTATGGCTACACCTTC.

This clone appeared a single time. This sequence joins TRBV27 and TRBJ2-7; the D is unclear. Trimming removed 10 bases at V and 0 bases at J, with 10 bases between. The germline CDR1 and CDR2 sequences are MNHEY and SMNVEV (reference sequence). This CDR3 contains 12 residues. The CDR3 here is CAISESSYEQYF. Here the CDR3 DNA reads TGTGCCATCTCCGAGAGCTCCTACGAGCAGTACTTC.

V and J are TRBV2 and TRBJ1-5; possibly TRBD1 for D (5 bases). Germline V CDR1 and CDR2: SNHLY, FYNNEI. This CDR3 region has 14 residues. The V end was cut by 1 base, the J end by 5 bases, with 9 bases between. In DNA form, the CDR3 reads TGTGCCAGCAGTGAAGACAGGTGGGATCAGCCCCAGCATTTT. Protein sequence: CASSEDRWDQPQHF. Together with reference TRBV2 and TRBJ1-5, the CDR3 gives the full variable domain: EPEVTQTPSHQVTQMGQEVILRCVPISNHLYFYWYRQILGQKVEFLVSFYNNEISEKSEIFDDQFSVERPDGSNFTLKIRSTKLEDSAMYFCASSEDRWDQPQHFGDGTRLSIL.

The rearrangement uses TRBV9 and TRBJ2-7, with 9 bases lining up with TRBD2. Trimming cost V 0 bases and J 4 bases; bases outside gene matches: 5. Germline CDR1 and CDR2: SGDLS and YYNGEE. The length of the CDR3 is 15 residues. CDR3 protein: CASSVAGGGAYEQYF. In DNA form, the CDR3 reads TGTGCCAGCAGCGTAGCTGGCGGGGGGGCGTACGAGCAGTACTTC.

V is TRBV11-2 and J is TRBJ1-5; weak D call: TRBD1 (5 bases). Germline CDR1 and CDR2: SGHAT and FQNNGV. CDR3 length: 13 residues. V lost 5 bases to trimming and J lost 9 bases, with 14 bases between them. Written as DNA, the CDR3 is TGTGCCAGCAGCGCCGGACATTTGCCGCCCCAGCATTTT. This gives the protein CASSAGHLPPQHF.

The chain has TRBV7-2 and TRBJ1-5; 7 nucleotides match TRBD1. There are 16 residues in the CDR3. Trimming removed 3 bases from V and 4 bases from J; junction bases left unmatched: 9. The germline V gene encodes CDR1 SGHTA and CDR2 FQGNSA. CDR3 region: CASSFPTDRENQPQHF. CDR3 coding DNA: TGTGCCAGCAGCTTTCCGACTGACAGGGAGAATCAGCCCCAGCATTTT.

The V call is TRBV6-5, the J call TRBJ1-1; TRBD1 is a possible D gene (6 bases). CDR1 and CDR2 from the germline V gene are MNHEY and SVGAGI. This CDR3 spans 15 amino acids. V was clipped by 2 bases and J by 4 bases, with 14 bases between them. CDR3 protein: CASSYGGGESTEAFF. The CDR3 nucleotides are TGTGCCAGCAGTTACGGAGGGGGGGAGAGCACTGAAGCTTTCTTT.

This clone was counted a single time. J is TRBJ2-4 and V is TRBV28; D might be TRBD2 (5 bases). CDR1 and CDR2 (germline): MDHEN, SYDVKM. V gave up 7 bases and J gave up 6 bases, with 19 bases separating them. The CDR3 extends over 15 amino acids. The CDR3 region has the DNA TGTGCCAGCACCACCAACGGAGAGGGTAGAAACATTCAGTACTTC. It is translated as CASTTNGEGRNIQYF. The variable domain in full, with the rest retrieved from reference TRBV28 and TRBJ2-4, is DVKVTQSSRYLVKRTGEKVFLECVQDMDHENMFWYRQDPGLGLRLIYFSYDVKMKEKGDIPEGYSVSREKKERFSLILESASTNQTSMYLCASTTNGEGRNIQYFGAGTRLSVL.

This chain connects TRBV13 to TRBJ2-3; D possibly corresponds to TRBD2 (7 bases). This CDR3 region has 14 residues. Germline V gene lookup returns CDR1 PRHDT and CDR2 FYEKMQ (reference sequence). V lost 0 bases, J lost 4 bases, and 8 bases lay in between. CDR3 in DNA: TGTGCCAGCAGCTTAGGCGGGGGGCCAGATACGCAGTATTTT. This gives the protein CASSLGGGPDTQYF.

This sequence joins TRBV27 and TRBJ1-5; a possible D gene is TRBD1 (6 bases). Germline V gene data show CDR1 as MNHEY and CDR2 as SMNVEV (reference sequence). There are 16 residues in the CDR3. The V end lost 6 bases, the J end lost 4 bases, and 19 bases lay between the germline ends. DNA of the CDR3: TGTGCCAGCAGCCCACATGGGAGGGGGGGAAATCAGCCCCAGCATTTT. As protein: CASSPHGRGGNQPQHF.

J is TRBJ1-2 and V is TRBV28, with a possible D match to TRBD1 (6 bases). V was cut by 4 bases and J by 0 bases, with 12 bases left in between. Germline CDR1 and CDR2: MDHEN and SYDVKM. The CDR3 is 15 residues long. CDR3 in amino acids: CASSSPGGPNYGYTF. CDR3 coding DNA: TGTGCCAGCAGTTCCCCGGGGGGCCCTAACTATGGCTACACCTTC.

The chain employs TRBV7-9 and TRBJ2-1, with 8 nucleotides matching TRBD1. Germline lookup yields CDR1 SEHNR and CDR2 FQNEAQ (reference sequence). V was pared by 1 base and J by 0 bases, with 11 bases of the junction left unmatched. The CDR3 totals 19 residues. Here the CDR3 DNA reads TGTGCCAGCAGCTTAGAATCCAGGGGGCTTATCCCCTCCTACAATGAGCAGTTCTTC. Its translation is CASSLESRGLIPSYNEQFF.

The DNA for the CDR3 is TGTGCCAGCAGCCGCGGGTTGCGGGGGAAAAACATTCAGTACTTC. Amino acids: CASSRGLRGKNIQYF. The chain carries TRBV9 and TRBJ2-4; 7 bases align to TRBD2. Germline V gene data show CDR1 as SGDLS and CDR2 as YYNGEE. After removal of 4 bases from V and 4 bases from J, the junction contained 8 bases not matched to a gene. This CDR3 has 15 residues.